The T cell receptor beta chain described here comes from a study of blood T cell repertoires in COVID-19. Looking at the study overall: Researchers got acute and convalescent COVID-19 samples from the United States, Italy and Spain. T cells, B-cell-depleted T cells, or PBMCs supplied cDNA or gDNA.

Trimming stripped 0 bases from V and 5 bases from J, with 4 bases between. CDR1 SGHRS and CDR2 YFSETQ come from the germline V gene. The CDR3 is 12 amino acids. As handled by the study authors: Cell counts per sample came from amplifying reference gene primers. Profiled with immunoSEQ multiplex PCR; TCRdb holds only in-frame clones, not every one. V, J and clone size were drawn from that table, and D and trimming were deduced from the DNA. Found here are about 160,000 clones, about 85% of them singletons; the top ten hold around 1.2%. This sequence joins TRBV5-1 and TRBJ2-3; D not resolved. The clonotype originates from a man between 60 and 75 years old who had recovered from COVID-19. The material sequenced was peripheral blood. CDR3: CASSLAIDTQYF. The DNA of the CDR3 is TGCGCCAGCAGCTTGGCCATAGATACGCAGTATTTT. Full variable domain (rest looked up from reference TRBV5-1 and TRBJ2-3): KAGVTQTPRYLIKTRGQQVTLSCSPISGHRSVSWYQQTPGQGLQFLFEYFSETQRNKGNFPGRFSGRQFSNSRSEMNVSTLELGDSALYLCASSLAIDTQYFGPGTRLTVL.